This T cell receptor beta chain was sequenced for a study of PD-L1 blockade in urothelial cancer. Whole-study context: Median blood clonality was roughly 0.074, with 86,000 or so unique TCRs.

Time point in this sample: pretreatment peripheral blood. Germline V gene sequence: CDR1 SQVTM, CDR2 ANQGSEA. V was pared by 4 bases and J by 9 bases, with 6 bases of the junction left unmatched. The CDR3 has 12 amino acids. Clones were sequenced by immunoSEQ multiplex PCR, and TCRdb holds only the in-frame ones, with some missing. The table has approximately 55,000 clones, about 82% seen once. This sample comprised PBMCs, obtained around atezolizumab (anti-PD-L1) treatment. V is TRBV29-1 and J is TRBJ1-2; 9 positions agree with TRBD1. The receptor comes from a man aged 55 to 69 with urothelial cancer. This chain's CDR3 is CSVVEQGARYTF. The CDR3 DNA follows: TGCAGCGTTGTAGAACAGGGGGCACGCTACACCTTC.